These 31 T cell receptor beta chains originate from one sample sequenced in a study of T cell responses to AZD1222 COVID-19 vaccine. Generated by immunoSEQ multiplex PCR, the TCRdb table keeps only in-frame clones and is missing some. The sample records 90,000 to 130,000 clones, roughly four fifths being singletons. The sequencing used peripheral blood, collected on day 0 of AZD1222 vaccination. The receptor source for this set is an adult in good health.

J is TRBJ2-5 and V is TRBV10-3; D perhaps matches TRBD1 (5 bases). This CDR3 spans 11 amino acids. Germline assignment: CDR1 ENHRY and CDR2 SYGVKD. V lost 6 bases and J 9 bases, leaving 11 bases between the germline ends. CDR3 protein: CAISEEGAQYF. Written as DNA, the CDR3 is TGTGCCATCAGCGAAGAAGGGGCCCAGTACTTC.

This chain connects TRBV7-7 to TRBJ1-3; 9 nucleotides align to TRBD1. The junction had 3 bases not matched to a gene; V was cut back by 5 bases and J by 1 base. Germline CDR1 and CDR2: SSHAT and FNYEAQ (reference sequence). The CDR3 loop spans 15 amino acids. CDR3: CASSPGTGSGNTIYF. The DNA for the CDR3 is TGTGCCAGCAGCCCTGGGACAGGGTCTGGAAACACCATATATTTT. Combining the CDR3 with reference TRBV7-7 and TRBJ1-3 gives the whole variable domain GAGVSQSPRYKVTKRGQDVTLRCDPISSHATLYWYQQALGQGPEFLTYFNYEAQPDKSGLPSDRFSAERPEGSISTLTIQRTEQRDSAMYRCASSPGTGSGNTIYFGEGSWLTVV.

V is TRBV7-8 and J is TRBJ2-1, with 9 positions matching TRBD2. Unmatched junction bases numbered 6, after V lost 0 bases and J lost 3 bases. The CDR3 has 17 amino acids. Germline assignment: CDR1 SGHVS and CDR2 FQNEAQ. The CDR3 DNA follows: TGTGCCAGCAGCTTAGCGGCGGGACTAGCTGTCTACAATGAGCAGTTCTTC. It specifies CASSLAAGLAVYNEQFF.

V is TRBV6-5 and J is TRBJ1-3, with 9 positions matching TRBD1. V shed 6 bases and J 9 bases; nucleotides not matched to a gene: 6. The CDR3 is 13 amino acids. Germline V gives CDR1 MNHEY, CDR2 SVGAGI. The chain's CDR3 is CASRPGQGPTIYF. The CDR3 coding sequence is TGTGCCAGCAGACCGGGACAGGGCCCCACCATATATTTT.

This clone was seen a single time. The chain links TRBV24-1 to TRBJ1-6; D unclear. The CDR3 covers 14 residues. Trimming left V 6 bases short and J 9 bases short, with 14 bases between. Germline V gene lookup returns CDR1 KGHDR and CDR2 SFDVKD. In nucleotides, the CDR3 is TGTGCCACCAGTATGGCCCAGGCAGGTTCACCCCTCCACTTT. It translates to CATSMAQAGSPLHF.

This clone was picked up one time. This sequence joins TRBV7-8 and TRBJ2-1; 11 nucleotides line up with TRBD2. Trimming at V came to 7 bases and at J to 4 bases, leaving 6 bases not matched to a gene. From germline, CDR1 is SGHVS and CDR2 FQNEAQ. The CDR3 spans 15 residues. The CDR3 loop reads CASTSSGGAYNEQFF. DNA for the CDR3: TGTGCCAGCACTAGTAGCGGGGGGGCATACAATGAGCAGTTCTTC.

The chain uses TRBV3-1 (or the pseudogene TRBV3-2) and TRBJ2-2; 15 positions agree with TRBD2. The germline V gene has CDR1 LGHDT and CDR2 YNNKEL (reference sequence). With V trimmed by 3 bases and J by 4 bases, 6 bases remained unmatched. This CDR3 is 18 amino acids long. The CDR3 nucleotides read TGTGCCAGCAGCCACACCCGGGGACTAGCGGGAGGCACCGGGGAGCTGTTTTTT. This codes for CASSHTRGLAGGTGELFF.

The chain has TRBV20-1 and TRBJ2-3; 12 positions match TRBD2. The CDR3 has 16 residues. After removal of 3 bases from V and 4 bases from J, the junction contained 8 bases not matched to a gene. The germline V gene encodes CDR1 DFQATT and CDR2 SNEGSKA (reference sequence). CDR3 DNA sequence: TGCAGTGCTAGTGCTAGCGGGAGGGCCTTATCAGATACGCAGTATTTT. This codes for CSASASGRALSDTQYF.

The CDR3 region has the DNA TGTGCCAGCAGCCAAAGACTAGCGGGCGGGTACGAGCAGTACTTC. This gives the protein CASSQRLAGGYEQYF. The rearrangement joins TRBV3-1 (or the pseudogene TRBV3-2) to TRBJ2-7; 10 bases agree with TRBD2. V shed 2 bases, J shed 4 bases, and the junction held 5 bases outside the gene matches. CDR3 length: 15 amino acids. CDR1 is LGHDT, CDR2 YNNKEL, per germline (reference sequence).

The chain is built from TRBV3-1 (or the pseudogene TRBV3-2) and TRBJ2-7; no clear D. This CDR3 spans 14 amino acids. Looked up from germline, CDR1 is LGHDT and CDR2 is YNNKEL (reference sequence). V was trimmed by 1 base and J by 6 bases, leaving 13 bases between them. Here the CDR3 DNA reads TGTGCCAGCAGCCAAGGTGGCCGGGCTGGCGAGCAGTACTTC. Its translation: CASSQGGRAGEQYF.

This chain joins TRBV6-5 and TRBJ2-7, with D perhaps given as TRBD1 or TRBD2 (5 bases each). The V end was cut by 6 bases, the J end by 4 bases, with 13 bases between. The CDR3 runs 13 residues. Germline V gene lookup returns CDR1 MNHEY and CDR2 SVGAGI. The CDR3 loop reads CASSRDLRYEQYF. CDR3 DNA sequence: TGTGCCAGCAGCAGGGACCTCAGATACGAGCAGTACTTC.

The chain joins TRBV25-1 to TRBJ1-1; D is possibly TRBD1 (5 bases). The V end lost 4 bases, the J end lost 4 bases, and 19 bases lay between the germline ends. The length of the CDR3 is 16 residues. Germline V lookup: CDR1 MGHDK, CDR2 SYGVNS. The DNA of the CDR3 is TGTGCCAGCAGTGCTTCCCCCAGACGGGGGGGCACTGAAGCTTTCTTT. This translates into CASSASPRRGGTEAFF.

This rearrangement joins TRBV7-8 to TRBJ1-5; the D is unclear. The V end lost 4 bases, the J end lost 2 bases, and 9 bases lay between the germline ends. Per germline, CDR1 SGHVS and CDR2 FQNEAQ. This CDR3 contains 14 residues. CDR3 amino acids: CASSSNGRNQPQHF. The CDR3 DNA is TGTGCCAGCAGCTCGAACGGACGCAATCAGCCCCAGCATTTT.

This rearrangement joins TRBV28 to TRBJ1-1, with D possibly being TRBD1 (5 bases). The CDR3 loop spans 15 amino acids. Germline loops: CDR1 MDHEN, CDR2 SYDVKM. Trimming removed 4 bases at V and 0 bases at J, with 12 bases between. The DNA of the CDR3 is TGTGCCAGCAGTTCCCAGGGTTGGATGAACACTGAAGCTTTCTTT. This encodes CASSSQGWMNTEAFF.

This chain links TRBV6-5 with TRBJ2-7, with D uncertain. This CDR3 has 15 amino acids. Trimming pared 2 bases from V and 4 bases from J, leaving 15 bases between. Germline V gene data show CDR1 as MNHEY and CDR2 as SVGAGI. This CDR3 is CASSYVIGPSYEQYF. In nucleotides, the CDR3 is TGTGCCAGCAGTTACGTGATTGGGCCTTCATACGAGCAGTACTTC.

This chain links TRBV4-1 with TRBJ1-2; D may be TRBD1 (6 bases). The germline V gene has CDR1 MGHRA and CDR2 YSYEKL. V dropped 5 bases and J dropped 3 bases, with 10 bases sitting between them. The CDR3 is 13 amino acids. The CDR3 DNA is TGCGCCAGCAGCGGGGGGCTTGACTATGGCTACACCTTC. Encoded protein: CASSGGLDYGYTF.

The V gene is TRBV19, the J gene TRBJ1-1; no clear D gene. CDR3 length equals 14 residues. The V end lost 1 base, the J end lost 1 base, and 7 bases lay between the germline ends. CDR1 and CDR2 from the germline V gene are LNHDA and SQIVND (reference sequence). The CDR3 sequence: CASSIGQENTEAFF. DNA for the CDR3: TGTGCCAGTAGTATAGGGCAGGAGAACACTGAAGCTTTCTTT.

This sequence joins TRBV25-1 and TRBJ1-2, with 10 bases lining up with TRBD1. In germline, CDR1 is MGHDK, CDR2 SYGVNS. This CDR3 contains 15 residues. V was clipped by 4 bases and J by 1 base; unmatched bases: 3. The CDR3 nucleotides read TGTGCCAGCAGTGGGCGGGACAGGGGTAACTATGGCTACACCTTC. Translating gives CASSGRDRGNYGYTF.

V is TRBV28 and J is TRBJ2-7; D remains unclear. The germline gives CDR1 MDHEN, CDR2 SYDVKM. V shed 2 bases and J shed 6 bases, with 8 bases lying between them. The CDR3 has 12 amino acids. CDR3 region: CASSLLRVEQYF. As DNA, the CDR3 is TGTGCCAGCAGTTTACTCCGGGTCGAGCAGTACTTC.

V and J are TRBV6-6 and TRBJ1-3; 7 positions agree with TRBD1. The junction had 10 bases not matched to a gene; V was cut back by 5 bases and J by 0 bases. Germline V gene sequence: CDR1 MNHNY, CDR2 SVGAGI (reference sequence). The CDR3 is 17 residues long. This CDR3 is CASSRTPGTVSGNTIYF. The CDR3 coding sequence is TGTGCCAGCAGTCGAACCCCTGGGACAGTCTCTGGAAACACCATATATTTT.

The CDR3 DNA follows: TGTGCCACCTCCGGACAGGGATGGAATGAGCAGTTCTTC. This encodes CATSGQGWNEQFF. V gene TRBV6-5 combines with J gene TRBJ2-1; 8 nucleotides align to TRBD1. V lost 10 bases and J lost 7; bases outside the gene matches: 9. In germline, CDR1 is MNHEY, CDR2 SVGAGI. The CDR3 spans 13 residues.

This chain connects TRBV6-2 or TRBV6-3 to TRBJ1-1; D uncertain. CDR1 is MNHEY, CDR2 SVGEGT, per germline. The V gene lost 2 bases and the J gene lost 4 bases, with 11 bases spanning the gap. CDR3 length: 14 amino acids. CDR3 loop: CASSYGRGSTEAFF. In DNA form, the CDR3 reads TGTGCCAGCAGTTACGGCCGGGGAAGCACTGAAGCTTTCTTT.

This rearrangement joins TRBV28 to TRBJ2-1; 9 bases map to TRBD2. There are 15 residues in the CDR3. V lost 5 bases to trimming and J lost 10 bases; unmatched junction nucleotides: 12. Germline assignment: CDR1 MDHEN and CDR2 SYDVKM. The CDR3 loop reads CASSPSGAFDREQFF. CDR3 in DNA: TGTGCCAGCAGTCCTAGCGGGGCCTTTGATCGGGAGCAGTTCTTC.

The chain links TRBV5-1 to TRBJ1-2; 8 bases match TRBD1. Germline trimming cut 0 bases from V and 6 bases from J; bases unmatched to any gene: 7. In germline, CDR1 is SGHRS, CDR2 YFSETQ. The CDR3 contains 15 residues. The CDR3 protein is CASSLDRGGLNGYTF. CDR3 nucleotides: TGCGCCAGCAGCTTGGACAGGGGGGGATTAAATGGCTACACCTTC.

This chain links TRBV6-5 with TRBJ1-1; possible D gene TRBD1, 6 bases. The V gene lost 6 bases and the J gene lost 1 base, with 15 bases spanning the gap. CDR3 length: 15 amino acids. Looked up from germline, CDR1 is MNHEY and CDR2 is SVGAGI. The CDR3 spells CASRWGGQGNTEAFF. In nucleotides, the CDR3 is TGTGCCAGCAGATGGGGGGGGCAAGGGAACACTGAAGCTTTCTTT.

V and J are TRBV6-5 and TRBJ2-7; 11 bases match TRBD1. The CDR3 is made up of 15 amino acids. Per germline, CDR1 MNHEY and CDR2 SVGAGI. V lost 5 bases and J lost 4; bases outside the gene matches: 7. The CDR3 DNA reads as TGTGCCAGCAGTCCCACCGGGACAGGGGGATACGAGCAGTACTTC. It yields the protein CASSPTGTGGYEQYF.

The table lists this clone with a few counts. This rearrangement joins TRBV18 to TRBJ2-5, with TRBD2 matching over 9 bases. J lost 1 base, V lost 2 bases, and 5 bases had no gene match. CDR1 and CDR2 from the germline V gene are KGHSH and LQKENI. The CDR3 has 16 residues. The CDR3 region has the DNA TGTGCCAGCTCACCAACAAAAGCGGGGGGCCAAGAGACCCAGTACTTC. Its translation: CASSPTKAGGQETQYF.

V is TRBV7-9 and J is TRBJ1-2; tentatively, D is TRBD1 (5 bases). V dropped 0 bases and J dropped 7 bases, with 12 bases sitting between them. CDR1 and CDR2 (germline): SEHNR, FQNEAQ (reference sequence). This CDR3 region has 14 residues. Here the CDR3 DNA reads TGTGCCAGCAGCTTAGCGGACGGGGCCCGTGGCTACACCTTC. This sequence encodes CASSLADGARGYTF.

This clone was counted once. The rearrangement uses TRBV7-2 and TRBJ2-3; TRBD2 aligns across 14 bases. The CDR3 covers 17 residues. With V trimmed by 1 base and J by 4 bases, 4 bases remained unmatched. Germline assignment: CDR1 SGHTA and CDR2 FQGNSA. In DNA, the CDR3 is TGTGCCAGCAGCTTAGTGGGGACTAGCGGGAGTGCAGATACGCAGTATTTT. Translated: CASSLVGTSGSADTQYF.

The chain has TRBV5-1 and TRBJ1-4; 9 bases fit TRBD1. The J segment lost 5 bases and the V segment lost 0 bases, leaving 5 bases of the junction unmatched. Germline CDR1 reads SGHRS; CDR2 reads YFSETQ. The CDR3 is made up of 16 amino acids. This CDR3 reads CASSLVDRGRNEKLFF. The CDR3 DNA is TGCGCCAGCAGCTTGGTGGACAGGGGACGGAATGAAAAACTGTTTTTT. The variable domain in full, completed from reference TRBV5-1 and TRBJ1-4, reads KAGVTQTPRYLIKTRGQQVTLSCSPISGHRSVSWYQQTPGQGLQFLFEYFSETQRNKGNFPGRFSGRQFSNSRSEMNVSTLELGDSALYLCASSLVDRGRNEKLFFGSGTQLSVL.

The V call is TRBV5-1, the J call TRBJ2-7; 8 bases line up with TRBD1. After removal of 3 bases from V and 3 bases from J, the junction contained 11 bases not matched to a gene. CDR1 is SGHRS, CDR2 YFSETQ, per germline. The CDR3 spans 16 residues. Here the CDR3 DNA reads TGCGCCAGCAGCTCCAATCCAGGGGGCACTGGCTACGAGCAGTACTTC. Encoded protein: CASSSNPGGTGYEQYF.